This T cell receptor beta chain was found in a study of a mutant IDH1 vaccine in newly diagnosed glioma. Study summary: The therapy given earlier, which was standard therapy, consisted of radiotherapy, temozolomide, or both, and most of the patients received both.

Time point indicated: week 35, safety follow-up. Alongside topical imiquimod, each dose of vaccine comprised 300 ug of mutant IDH1 20-mer peptide. The CDR3 covers 14 residues. The germline CDR1 and CDR2 sequences are MNHNS and SASEGT. The V gene lost 2 bases and the J gene lost 5 bases, with 12 bases spanning the gap. In regard to this clone: The antigen is undetermined.

Data came from immunoSEQ multiplex PCR; TCRdb stores just in-frame clones and leaves some out. The sample shows about 48,000 clones, about three quarters of them seen only once. The chain has TRBV6-1 and TRBJ2-5, with no clear D. The sequence derives from a man in his forties with glioma. Here the sequenced sample was PBMCs, taken from a glioma patient whose treatment included an IDH1 peptide vaccine. CDR3 in amino acids: CASSENEISETQYF. CDR3 sequence (DNA): TGTGCCAGCAGTGAAAACGAGATCAGCGAGACCCAGTACTTC.